The 27 T cell receptor beta chains below all came from one sample that was sequenced in a study of OX40 agonist ivuxolimab in advanced cancers. Sequenced by immunoSEQ multiplex PCR; TCRdb stores in-frame clones only, minus some. The sample lists some 35,000 clones, approximately 79% occurring once. The material sequenced was CD4+ or CD8+ T cells sorted from blood, taken in a trial of the OX40 agonist ivuxolimab. These TCRs come from an adult with an advanced solid tumor such as melanoma, head and neck, liver or kidney cancer.

This rearrangement joins TRBV12-5 to TRBJ2-1; perhaps TRBD1 as D (7 bases). Germline V gene sequence: CDR1 LGHNT, CDR2 FRNRAP. The CDR3 covers 16 residues. The V end lost 7 bases, the J end lost 3 bases, and 19 bases lay between the germline ends. The CDR3 spells CASAPQGGAYYNEQFF. The CDR3 DNA is TGTGCTAGTGCCCCCCAGGGGGGAGCGTACTACAATGAGCAGTTCTTC.

The chain is built from TRBV7-3 and TRBJ2-1, with 11 bases fitting TRBD2. V trimming: 3 bases; J trimming: 7 bases; junction bases outside the gene matches: 5. From germline, CDR1 is SGHTA and CDR2 FQGTGA. The CDR3 is 15 amino acids. DNA of the CDR3: TGTGCCAGCAGCTTTGGGCTAGCGGGGGGTAATGAGCAGTTCTTC. The encoded protein is CASSFGLAGGNEQFF.

The V gene is TRBV30, the J gene TRBJ2-3, with D unclear. CDR1 GTSNPN and CDR2 SVGIG come from the germline V gene (reference sequence). The V end was cut by 2 bases, the J end by 10 bases, with 16 bases between. The CDR3 length is 13 residues. The CDR3 reads CAWSKPPVDAQYF. CDR3 sequence (DNA): TGTGCCTGGAGTAAGCCCCCCGTGGATGCGCAGTATTTT.

The chain combines TRBV27 with TRBJ1-1; the D is unclear. Trimming took off 3 bases at V and 6 bases at J, with 8 bases between the two ends. The CDR3 loop spans 12 amino acids. The germline V gene encodes CDR1 MNHEY and CDR2 SMNVEV (reference sequence). The CDR3 DNA sequence: TGTGCCAGCAGTTTCTACAACTCTGAAGCTTTCTTT. Amino acid sequence: CASSFYNSEAFF.

CDR3 protein: CASSQVDRAANEQYF. The DNA for the CDR3 is TGTGCCAGCAGCCAAGTAGACAGGGCAGCCAACGAGCAGTACTTC. The rearrangement links TRBV5-4 to TRBJ2-7; 7 bases line up with TRBD1. J lost 5 bases, V lost 4 bases, and 12 bases had no gene match. Germline CDR1 SGHNT, CDR2 YYREEE (reference sequence). The CDR3 runs to 15 residues.

This chain uses TRBV19 with TRBJ1-4; no definite D call. V lost 7 bases to trimming and J lost 3 bases, with 15 bases between them. The CDR3 is 15 amino acids. Germline CDR1 is LNHDA and CDR2 is SQIVND (reference sequence). The CDR3 region is CASNRRVGANEKLFF. CDR3 coding DNA: TGTGCCAGTAACCGGCGGGTTGGGGCTAATGAAAAACTGTTTTTT.

This chain links TRBV10-1 with TRBJ2-3, with D perhaps TRBD1 (6 bases). Germline CDR1 reads WNHNN; CDR2 reads SYGVQD (reference sequence). V was clipped by 5 bases and J by 2 bases, with 8 bases between them. The CDR3 sequence is 13 residues long. The CDR3 coding sequence is TGCGCCAGCAGTTGGGACACCACAGATACGCAGTATTTT. This gives the protein CASSWDTTDTQYF.

V is TRBV7-3 and J is TRBJ2-2, with TRBD2 matching 9 bases. The CDR3 loop spans 15 amino acids. Per the germline V gene, CDR1 is SGHTA and CDR2 is FQGTGA. V dropped 6 bases and J dropped 0; count of bases not matched to a gene: 2. This CDR3 is CASRPSGANTGELFF. In nucleotides, the CDR3 is TGTGCCAGCAGACCTAGCGGGGCGAACACCGGGGAGCTGTTTTTT.

This CDR3 reads CASSVEASGSDEQYF. DNA for the CDR3: TGTGCCAGCAGCGTAGAGGCTAGCGGGAGTGACGAGCAGTACTTC. The chain couples TRBV9 to TRBJ2-5; 10 bases are a match to TRBD2. The J call may be in error: the DNA end matches TRBJ2-7 better. CDR1 is SGDLS, CDR2 YYNGEE, per germline. The CDR3 extends over 15 amino acids.

The chain couples TRBV2 to TRBJ1-4, with a tentative D call TRBD1 (6 bases). Germline CDR1 reads SNHLY; CDR2 reads FYNNEI. V shed 3 bases and J shed 8 bases, with 7 bases lying between them. This CDR3 is built from 12 residues. The CDR3 nucleotides read TGTGCCAGCAGTGAGCAGGGGGAAAAACTGTTTTTT. Translated: CASSEQGEKLFF.

This clone was recorded once. The chain recombines TRBV29-1 with TRBJ1-2; D not resolved. This CDR3 comprises 13 residues. Germline lookup yields CDR1 SQVTM and CDR2 ANQGSEA. Between the trimmed V and J ends, which lost 4 bases and 1 base, there was a span of 10 bases. As DNA, the CDR3 is TGCAGCGTTGCCCCCGGTGTTAACTATGGCTACACCTTC. Its protein product is CSVAPGVNYGYTF.

The chain carries TRBV4-1 and TRBJ2-1; TRBD2 matches at 9 bases. The junction had 6 bases not matched to a gene; V was cut back by 1 base and J by 8 bases. This CDR3 has 15 residues. Germline CDR1 and CDR2: MGHRA and YSYEKL. The CDR3 DNA sequence: TGCGCCAGCAGCCAAGGTGGTAGCGGGAGAGATGAGCAGTTCTTC. Residues: CASSQGGSGRDEQFF.

The chain is built from TRBV29-1 and TRBJ2-7; TRBD1 matches at 8 bases. The CDR3 is 18 amino acids. Germline V lookup: CDR1 SQVTM, CDR2 ANQGSEA. Losses at the gene ends were 0 bases for V and 3 bases for J; bases not matched to a gene: 16. CDR3 in DNA: TGCAGCGTTGAAGACGTAGGACAGGGATCCATACGGGGCTACGAGCAGTACTTC. Residues: CSVEDVGQGSIRGYEQYF.

In this sample, this clone turned up a few times. The rearrangement uses TRBV6-5 and TRBJ1-2; no clear D. Germline V gives CDR1 MNHEY, CDR2 SVGAGI. The CDR3 spans 15 residues. V dropped 2 bases and J dropped 4 bases, with 14 bases sitting between them. CDR3: CASSYDGSLGYGYTF. CDR3 bases: TGTGCCAGCAGTTACGACGGGTCTCTGGGCTATGGCTACACCTTC.

V gene TRBV10-3 combines with J gene TRBJ2-3, with TRBD2 matching over 11 bases. Germline CDR1 ENHRY, CDR2 SYGVKD. CDR3 size: 18 residues. V lost 0 bases and J lost 2; bases outside the gene matches: 7. CDR3 sequence reads: CAISESGTSGTYTDTQYF. CDR3 in DNA: TGTGCCATCAGTGAGTCAGGGACTAGCGGAACGTACACAGATACGCAGTATTTT.

This clone turned up a few times. This chain joins TRBV2 and TRBJ2-3; D is unresolved. The CDR3 totals 16 residues. Germline V gene sequence: CDR1 SNHLY, CDR2 FYNNEI. V was clipped by 2 bases and J by 2 bases, with 14 bases between them. CDR3 nucleotides: TGTGCCAGCAGTGAACGACCCACTTTATCCACAGATACGCAGTATTTT. It translates to CASSERPTLSTDTQYF.

This chain connects TRBV14 to TRBJ2-1; 11 bases line up with TRBD1. The CDR3 contains 15 residues. Germline CDR1 is SGHDN and CDR2 is FVKESK. V gave up 2 bases and J gave up 7 bases; unmatched junction bases: 4. CDR3 sequence reads: CASSQFGQGANEQFF. In DNA, the CDR3 is TGTGCCAGCAGCCAATTCGGACAGGGGGCTAATGAGCAGTTCTTC.

The chain uses TRBV5-1 and TRBJ2-7; TRBD2 agrees at 12 bases. CDR3 length: 18 residues. Germline V gene lookup returns CDR1 SGHRS and CDR2 YFSETQ. J was trimmed by 2 bases and V by 3 bases; bases with no gene match: 12. The CDR3 is CASSWGASGRAGAYEQYF. As DNA, the CDR3 is TGCGCCAGCAGCTGGGGGGCTAGCGGGAGGGCCGGAGCCTACGAGCAGTACTTC.

This clone was counted only a few times. The chain recombines TRBV5-8 with TRBJ2-1, with TRBD1 identical over 7 bases. The CDR3 has 17 amino acids. V was pared by 4 bases and J by 9 bases, with 19 bases of the junction left unmatched. The germline gives CDR1 SGHTS, CDR2 YDEGEE. CDR3 sequence (DNA): TGTGCCAGCAGCCCCTCTAGGGGGCTGGCTTCGGTTGGTGAGCAGTTCTTC. It is translated as CASSPSRGLASVGEQFF.

The chain couples TRBV6-6 to TRBJ2-5; 8 bases are a match to TRBD2. After removal of 6 bases from V and 3 bases from J, the junction contained 6 bases not matched to a gene. The germline gives CDR1 MNHNY, CDR2 SVGAGI (reference sequence). The CDR3 spans 14 residues. In DNA form, the CDR3 reads TGTGCCAGCAGATCTGAGCGGGGGAAAGAGACCCAGTACTTC. It codes for CASRSERGKETQYF.

The rearrangement uses TRBV4-1 and TRBJ1-3; tentative D call: TRBD1 (5 bases). Germline CDR1 reads MGHRA; CDR2 reads YSYEKL. V lost 6 bases, J lost 0 bases, and 15 bases lay in between. This CDR3 contains 16 residues. In DNA form, the CDR3 reads TGCGCCAGCAGTGGGGGGGATGGTCGCTCTGGAAACACCATATATTTT. This codes for CASSGGDGRSGNTIYF.

The chain combines TRBV18 with TRBJ1-6; a weak D match, TRBD1 (6 bases). This CDR3 contains 14 residues. V gave up 6 bases and J gave up 8 bases, with 14 bases separating them. Germline V gives CDR1 KGHSH, CDR2 LQKENI. The CDR3 sequence: CASSPAGTYSPLHF. CDR3 coding DNA: TGTGCCAGCTCCCCAGCGGGGACATATTCACCCCTCCACTTT.

This chain uses TRBV15 with TRBJ2-1; D gene uncertain. The CDR3 runs to 14 residues. V gave up 0 bases and J gave up 3 bases, with 6 bases separating them. Germline lookup yields CDR1 LNHNV and CDR2 YYDKDF (reference sequence). In nucleotides, the CDR3 is TGTGCCACCAGCAGAGACGGAGACTACAATGAGCAGTTCTTC. Protein sequence: CATSRDGDYNEQFF.

This clone was recorded a few times. CDR3 residues: CASSAGQRSNQPQHF. The CDR3 DNA reads as TGTGCCAGCAGTGCCGGACAGAGAAGCAATCAGCCCCAGCATTTT. The V and J genes are TRBV6-1 and TRBJ1-5, with D possibly TRBD1 on 6 matching bases. The CDR3 covers 15 residues. Germline loops: CDR1 MNHNS, CDR2 SASEGT. Trimming left V 4 bases short and J 1 base short, with 11 bases between.

The chain carries TRBV9 and TRBJ2-1; TRBD2 matches 11 bases. The CDR3 is 16 residues long. V was clipped by 0 bases and J by 1 base; unmatched bases: 0. Germline V gene data show CDR1 as SGDLS and CDR2 as YYNGEE. This CDR3 reads CASSVVAGGSYNEQFF. The DNA of the CDR3 is TGTGCCAGCAGCGTAGTAGCGGGGGGGTCCTACAATGAGCAGTTCTTC.

Written as DNA, the CDR3 is TGTGCCAGCAGCTTGGAAGAGACCCAGTACTTC. Amino acid sequence: CASSLEETQYF. The chain recombines TRBV5-4 with TRBJ2-5, with D uncertain. Trimming took off 0 bases at V and 3 bases at J, with 0 bases between the two ends. CDR3 length: 11 residues. The germline V gene has CDR1 SGHNT and CDR2 YYREEE (reference sequence).

V and J are TRBV7-9 and TRBJ2-2; TRBD1 is a possible D gene (6 bases). This CDR3 is built from 15 residues. Germline assignment: CDR1 SEHNR and CDR2 FQNEAQ (reference sequence). With 5 bases removed from V and 1 base from J, the gap between germline ends came to 11 bases. The CDR3 bases are TGTGCCAGCAGCGGAGGACAGCAGAACACCGGGGAGCTGTTTTTT. Encoded protein: CASSGGQQNTGELFF.